These T cell receptor beta chains were read from a single sample in a study of CD8+ T cells in alopecia areata. Data came from immunoSEQ multiplex PCR; TCRdb stores just in-frame clones and leaves some out. The data contain roughly 100,000 clones, 55% of them singletons. Sequencing was done on a sample of CD4+ T cells sorted from blood. Source of these receptors: a human donor in good health. Both conserved end residues are part of each CDR3. Fields, in order: J gene, clone size, D gene, V gene, CDR3 protein, CDR3 DNA. D genes are given only for firm matches. Rows may omit the clone size; those that give it use once, few, many or a size class.

j_gene: TRBJ1-2
abundance: NA
d_gene: NA
v_gene: TRBV10-3
CDR3aa: CAISEDPGPYGYTF
CDR3nt: TGTGCCATCAGTGAGGATCCGGGGCCCTATGGCTACACCTTC

j_gene: TRBJ2-7
abundance: few
d_gene: NA
v_gene: TRBV7-8
CDR3aa: CASSLVQGRTYEQYF
CDR3nt: TGTGCCAGCAGCTTAGTACAGGGGAGGACCTACGAGCAGTACTTC

j_gene: TRBJ2-2
abundance: once
d_gene: TRBD2
v_gene: TRBV7-6
CDR3aa: CASQPASGGTGELFF
CDR3nt: TGTGCCAGCCAGCCGGCCAGCGGGGGCACCGGGGAGCTGTTTTTT

j_gene: TRBJ2-5
abundance: NA
d_gene: NA
v_gene: TRBV23-1
CDR3aa: CASSQSGRGKWETQYF
CDR3nt: TGCGCCAGCAGTCAATCGGGACGGGGGAAGTGGGAGACCCAGTACTTC

j_gene: TRBJ1-2
abundance: few
d_gene: NA
v_gene: TRBV6-1
CDR3aa: CASIHSRGYGYTF
CDR3nt: TGTGCCAGCATTCATTCACGGGGCTATGGCTACACCTTC

j_gene: TRBJ1-2
abundance: NA
d_gene: NA
v_gene: TRBV5-4
CDR3aa: CASSPPGQVYGYTF
CDR3nt: TGTGCCAGCAGCCCCCCGGGGCAGGTTTATGGCTACACCTTC

j_gene: TRBJ2-2
abundance: NA
d_gene: NA
v_gene: TRBV29-1
CDR3aa: CSVQSGAYYGELFF
CDR3nt: TGCAGCGTTCAATCGGGGGCCTACTACGGGGAGCTGTTTTTT

j_gene: TRBJ2-6
abundance: NA
d_gene: NA
v_gene: TRBV30
CDR3aa: CAWRGRRLSGANVLTF
CDR3nt: TGTGCCTGGAGGGGAAGGCGGCTCTCTGGGGCCAACGTCCTGACTTTC

j_gene: TRBJ1-6
abundance: NA
d_gene: NA
v_gene: TRBV29-1
CDR3aa: CSAAPAYNSPLHF
CDR3nt: TGCAGCGCTGCACCCGCGTATAATTCACCCCTCCACTTT

j_gene: TRBJ1-3
abundance: NA
d_gene: TRBD1
v_gene: TRBV7-2
CDR3aa: CASSPGPGQGVLYENTIYF
CDR3nt: TGTGCCAGCAGCCCCGGCCCGGGACAGGGGGTACTTTACGAAAACACCATATATTTT

j_gene: TRBJ1-2
abundance: few
d_gene: TRBD1
v_gene: TRBV28
CDR3aa: CASSVTGGAKGYTF
CDR3nt: TGTGCCAGCAGTGTGACAGGGGGAGCGAAAGGCTACACCTTC

j_gene: TRBJ2-1
abundance: NA
d_gene: NA
v_gene: TRBV4-1
CDR3aa: CASSQDGLWEQFF
CDR3nt: TGCGCCAGCAGCCAGGACGGGTTATGGGAGCAGTTCTTC

j_gene: TRBJ1-2
abundance: NA
d_gene: NA
v_gene: TRBV29-1
CDR3aa: CSVEDSRGGYTF
CDR3nt: TGCAGCGTTGAAGATTCCAGAGGAGGCTACACCTTC

j_gene: TRBJ2-4
abundance: NA
d_gene: NA
v_gene: TRBV6-6
CDR3aa: CASLRASAAGFQYF
CDR3nt: TGTGCCAGTCTACGGGCCTCTGCCGCGGGATTTCAGTACTTC

j_gene: TRBJ2-7
abundance: NA
d_gene: NA
v_gene: TRBV19
CDR3aa: CASSIPGEKQYF
CDR3nt: TGTGCCAGTAGTATCCCGGGGGAGAAGCAGTACTTC

j_gene: TRBJ2-1
abundance: NA
d_gene: TRBD1
v_gene: TRBV9
CDR3aa: CASSGDRAYNEQFF
CDR3nt: TGTGCCAGCAGCGGGGACAGGGCTTACAATGAGCAGTTCTTC

j_gene: TRBJ2-7
abundance: NA
d_gene: NA
v_gene: TRBV7-9
CDR3aa: CASSLAGQPTPNYEQYF
CDR3nt: TGTGCCAGCAGCTTAGCGGGGCAGCCGACTCCTAACTACGAGCAGTACTTC

j_gene: TRBJ2-5
abundance: few
d_gene: NA
v_gene: TRBV7-2
CDR3aa: CASSLAVGGLQGTQYF
CDR3nt: TGTGCCAGCAGCTTAGCCGTGGGGGGCCTCCAGGGGACCCAGTACTTC

j_gene: TRBJ2-7
abundance: few
d_gene: TRBD2
v_gene: TRBV5-1
CDR3aa: CASSLWAGGTHEQYF
CDR3nt: TGCGCCAGCAGCTTGTGGGCCGGGGGGACCCACGAGCAGTACTTC

j_gene: TRBJ1-5
abundance: NA
d_gene: NA
v_gene: TRBV7-8
CDR3aa: CASSLHRDNQPQHF
CDR3nt: TGTGCCAGCAGCTTACACAGGGACAATCAGCCCCAGCATTTT

j_gene: TRBJ1-1
abundance: NA
d_gene: NA
v_gene: TRBV7-9
CDR3aa: CASSLDGGGTEAFF
CDR3nt: TGTGCCAGCAGCTTAGATGGTGGGGGCACTGAAGCTTTCTTT

j_gene: TRBJ1-1
abundance: NA
d_gene: NA
v_gene: TRBV6-1
CDR3aa: CASRTLGGNTEAFF
CDR3nt: TGTGCCAGCAGGACCCTTGGGGGCAACACTGAAGCTTTCTTT

j_gene: TRBJ2-7
abundance: few
d_gene: NA
v_gene: TRBV7-6
CDR3aa: CASSLDSLSYEQYF
CDR3nt: TGTGCCAGCAGCTTGGACAGTCTCTCCTACGAGCAGTACTTC

j_gene: TRBJ1-4
abundance: few
d_gene: NA
v_gene: TRBV29-1
CDR3aa: CSVQRSNEKLFF
CDR3nt: TGCAGCGTCCAACGGAGTAATGAAAAACTGTTTTTT

j_gene: TRBJ2-6
abundance: NA
d_gene: TRBD1
v_gene: TRBV27
CDR3aa: CASSFIVRGHGANVLTF
CDR3nt: TGTGCCAGCAGTTTTATAGTTAGGGGGCATGGGGCCAACGTCCTGACTTTC

j_gene: TRBJ1-1
abundance: NA
d_gene: NA
v_gene: TRBV5-1
CDR3aa: CASSLGDQRAFF
CDR3nt: TGCGCCAGCAGCTTGGGGGACCAGCGGGCTTTCTTT

j_gene: TRBJ2-7
abundance: NA
d_gene: NA
v_gene: TRBV7-9
CDR3aa: CASSLGPERSSYEQYF
CDR3nt: TGTGCCAGCAGCTTAGGACCGGAGCGGAGCTCCTACGAGCAGTACTTC

j_gene: TRBJ1-6
abundance: NA
d_gene: TRBD1
v_gene: TRBV2
CDR3aa: CASSRQGWSSPLHF
CDR3nt: TGTGCCAGCAGTCGACAGGGGTGGAGTTCACCCCTCCACTTT

j_gene: TRBJ1-2
abundance: NA
d_gene: NA
v_gene: TRBV2
CDR3aa: CASSRLANYGYTF
CDR3nt: TGTGCCAGCAGTCGGTTGGCCAACTATGGCTACACCTTC

j_gene: TRBJ2-6
abundance: NA
d_gene: NA
v_gene: TRBV5-1
CDR3aa: CASSLAPGGANVLTF
CDR3nt: TGCGCCAGCAGCTTGGCTCCAGGAGGGGCCAACGTCCTGACTTTC

j_gene: TRBJ2-1
abundance: NA
d_gene: TRBD2
v_gene: TRBV7-9
CDR3aa: CASSLGSAGGPGEQFF
CDR3nt: TGTGCCAGCAGCTTAGGATCAGCGGGGGGGCCCGGTGAGCAGTTCTTC

j_gene: TRBJ2-7
abundance: NA
d_gene: TRBD1
v_gene: TRBV7-2
CDR3aa: CASRPGQGHPGSLYEQYF
CDR3nt: TGTGCCAGCAGGCCGGGACAGGGCCATCCCGGTTCCCTCTACGAGCAGTACTTC

j_gene: TRBJ2-5
abundance: few
d_gene: NA
v_gene: TRBV7-2
CDR3aa: CASSRGFQETQYF
CDR3nt: TGTGCCAGCAGCCGGGGGTTCCAAGAGACCCAGTACTTC

j_gene: TRBJ2-7
abundance: NA
d_gene: NA
v_gene: TRBV20-1
CDR3aa: CSALDYEQYF
CDR3nt: TGCAGTGCTCTGGACTACGAGCAGTACTTC

j_gene: TRBJ2-1
abundance: NA
d_gene: NA
v_gene: TRBV4-2
CDR3aa: CASSQALKGHEQFF
CDR3nt: TGTGCCAGCAGCCAAGCTCTTAAGGGCCATGAGCAGTTCTTC

j_gene: TRBJ1-1
abundance: few
d_gene: NA
v_gene: TRBV18
CDR3aa: CASSPVEKMNTEAFF
CDR3nt: TGTGCCAGCTCACCAGTGGAGAAGATGAACACTGAAGCTTTCTTT